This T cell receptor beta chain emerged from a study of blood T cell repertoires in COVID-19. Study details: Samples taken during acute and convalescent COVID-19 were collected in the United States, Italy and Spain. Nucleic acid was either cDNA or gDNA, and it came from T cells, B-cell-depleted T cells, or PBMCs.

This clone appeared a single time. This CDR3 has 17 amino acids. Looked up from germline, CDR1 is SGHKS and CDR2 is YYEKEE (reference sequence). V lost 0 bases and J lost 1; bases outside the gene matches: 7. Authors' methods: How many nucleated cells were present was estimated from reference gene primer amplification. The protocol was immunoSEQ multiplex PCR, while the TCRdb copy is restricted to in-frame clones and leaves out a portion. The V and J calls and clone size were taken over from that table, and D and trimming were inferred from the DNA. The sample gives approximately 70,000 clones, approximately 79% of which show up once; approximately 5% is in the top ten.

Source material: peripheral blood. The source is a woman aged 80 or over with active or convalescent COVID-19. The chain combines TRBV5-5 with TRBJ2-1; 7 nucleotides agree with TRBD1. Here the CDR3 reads CASSLGQGVVSYNEQFF. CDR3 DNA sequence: TGTGCCAGCAGCTTGGGACAGGGTGTTGTTTCCTACAATGAGCAGTTCTTC.